The 29 T cell receptor beta chains reported below all come from one sample, sequenced in a study of OX40 agonist ivuxolimab in advanced cancers. TCRdb's table, derived via immunoSEQ multiplex PCR, lists solely in-frame clones and lacks some. There are around 62,000 clones in the sample; 82% occur only once, and about 5% lies in the top ten. Sequences were derived from CD4+ or CD8+ T cells sorted from blood, sampled in a trial of the OX40 agonist ivuxolimab. These receptors were taken from an adult with an advanced solid tumor such as melanoma, head and neck, liver or kidney cancer.

The V and J genes are TRBV19 and TRBJ2-6; D is undetermined. This CDR3 has 15 amino acids. Germline-derived CDR1 and CDR2 are LNHDA and SQIVND (reference sequence). The V end lost 3 bases, the J end lost 0 bases, and 6 bases lay between the germline ends. In nucleotides, the CDR3 is TGTGCCAGTAGTATCATGGGCTCTGGGGCCAACGTCCTGACTTTC. Its translation is CASSIMGSGANVLTF.

The gene calls are TRBV5-5 and TRBJ2-7, with 7 bases lining up with TRBD1. This CDR3 has 15 residues. Germline CDR1 is SGHKS and CDR2 is YYEKEE (reference sequence). J was trimmed by 5 bases and V by 0 bases; bases with no gene match: 8. CDR3 nucleotide sequence: TGTGCCAGCAGCTTGGGGCCGGGACAGATAGACGAGCAGTACTTC. Residues: CASSLGPGQIDEQYF.

The genes are TRBV7-2 and TRBJ1-2; no definite D call. CDR1 is SGHTA, CDR2 FQGNSA, per germline. This CDR3 contains 13 residues. Trimming shortened V by 4 bases and J by 13 bases, and 19 bases separated the two germline ends. This CDR3 reads CASSYSGNQRCTF. In DNA form, the CDR3 reads TGTGCCAGCAGCTACTCCGGGAATCAAAGATGCACCTTC.

The chain links TRBV5-3 to TRBJ2-5; no clear D gene. TRBV5-3 qualifies as an ORF whose function is uncertain. The CDR3 is 14 amino acids. V was trimmed by 0 bases and J by 6 bases, leaving 12 bases between them. The DNA for the CDR3 is TGTGCCAGAAGCTTGGGGGCCCGGTTTAAGACCCAGTACTTC. Its protein product is CARSLGARFKTQYF.

The V and J genes are TRBV28 and TRBJ2-1; 11 bases align to TRBD2. The J segment lost 10 bases and the V segment lost 3 bases, leaving 8 bases of the junction unmatched. The CDR3 consists of 15 residues. The germline V gene encodes CDR1 MDHEN and CDR2 SYDVKM. The CDR3 DNA follows: TGTGCCAGCAGTTTTGTGGGGACTAGCGGAAGGGAGCAGTTCTTC. Protein: CASSFVGTSGREQFF.

V gene TRBV6-5 combines with J gene TRBJ2-3, with TRBD2 matching 7 bases. The CDR3 is made up of 16 amino acids. Germline CDR1 MNHEY, CDR2 SVGAGI. The junction had 7 bases not matched to a gene; V was cut back by 4 bases and J by 0 bases. Written as DNA, the CDR3 is TGTGCCAGCAGTTTTGAGGGGAGGGCTAGCACAGATACGCAGTATTTT. Amino acids: CASSFEGRASTDTQYF.

J is TRBJ1-2 and V is TRBV6-5, with no clear D. CDR3 length: 13 residues. CDR1 is MNHEY, CDR2 SVGAGI, per germline. Deletions cut 0 bases from V and 6 bases from J, with 8 bases between. The CDR3 spells CASSYSGGDGYTF. The CDR3 nucleotides are TGTGCCAGCAGTTACTCAGGAGGAGATGGCTACACCTTC.

The rearrangement joins TRBV28 to TRBJ1-6, with D unclear. The CDR3 loop spans 14 amino acids. The V gene's germline CDR1 is MDHEN and CDR2 SYDVKM. Trimming shortened V by 2 bases and J by 6 bases, and 8 bases separated the two germline ends. The CDR3 here is CASSLTAINSPLHF. The CDR3 bases are TGTGCCAGCAGTTTAACAGCAATTAATTCACCCCTCCACTTT.

The chain uses TRBV9 and TRBJ2-7, with D tentatively TRBD2 (5 bases). CDR1 is SGDLS and CDR2 is YYNGEE in the germline V gene. The CDR3 is 14 residues long. V lost 2 bases and J lost 3, with 12 bases in between. The CDR3 reads CASSVSSLDYEQYF. Written as DNA, the CDR3 is TGTGCCAGCAGCGTCTCTAGCCTGGACTACGAGCAGTACTTC.

J is TRBJ2-1 and V is TRBV5-1; 8 bases agree with TRBD2. Germline V gives CDR1 SGHRS, CDR2 YFSETQ. V dropped 5 bases and J dropped 4; count of bases not matched to a gene: 5. This CDR3 is 14 amino acids long. The CDR3 DNA is TGCGCCAGCAGATCGGCTAGCGGGTACAATGAGCAGTTCTTC. As protein: CASRSASGYNEQFF.

This chain links TRBV5-1 with TRBJ1-6, with 7 bases aligning to TRBD1. V lost 3 bases, J lost 3 bases, and 3 bases stayed unmatched. CDR3 length: 15 residues. Germline CDR1 SGHRS, CDR2 YFSETQ. CDR3 bases: TGCGCCAGCAGCTGGGGGGACAGCTATAATTCACCCCTCCACTTT. The encoded protein is CASSWGDSYNSPLHF.

The chain is built from TRBV19 and TRBJ2-1, with TRBD1 matching over 10 bases. The length of the CDR3 is 21 residues. From germline, CDR1 is LNHDA and CDR2 SQIVND (reference sequence). J was trimmed by 2 bases and V by 0 bases; bases with no gene match: 16. This CDR3 is CASSIDSRGAGDRGPYNEQFF. CDR3 nucleotides: TGTGCCAGTAGTATAGATTCGAGAGGTGCGGGGGACAGGGGTCCCTACAATGAGCAGTTCTTC.

DNA for the CDR3: TGTGCCAGCAGTTACCCACAGGGTTACAATGAGCAGTTCTTC. The encoded protein is CASSYPQGYNEQFF. The chain links TRBV6-5 to TRBJ2-1; D might be TRBD1 (6 bases). Germline V gives CDR1 MNHEY, CDR2 SVGAGI. CDR3 length equals 14 residues. Trimming removed 2 bases at V and 4 bases at J, with 9 bases between.

This chain uses TRBV28 with TRBJ2-7, with unresolved D. CDR1 and CDR2 from the germline V gene are MDHEN and SYDVKM. The CDR3 extends over 13 amino acids. With 6 bases removed from V and 4 bases from J, the gap between germline ends came to 13 bases. This chain's CDR3 is CASSPGAFYEQYF. DNA for the CDR3: TGTGCCAGCAGCCCCGGAGCCTTTTACGAGCAGTACTTC.

As to this clone: A junction end diverges from the germline sequence, so it may reflect a read error. The J gene is TRBJ2-3, the V gene TRBV7-7, with 13 positions matching TRBD2. Germline V lookup: CDR1 SSHAT, CDR2 FNYEAQ (reference sequence). The CDR3 consists of 15 residues. For the CDR3, the DNA is TGTGCTAGCAGCTCAGGACTAGCGGGGGTAGATACGCAGTATTTT. Translated, it gives CASSSGLAGVDTQYF. Looking up the rest from reference TRBV7-7 and TRBJ2-3 gives the full variable domain: GAGVSQSPRYKVTKRGQDVTLRCDPISSHATLYWYQQALGQGPEFLTYFNYEAQPDKSGLPSDRFSAERPEGSISTLTIQRTEQRDSAMYRCASSSGLAGVDTQYFGPGTRLTVL.

This clone was recorded once. This chain links TRBV28 with TRBJ2-2, with no clear D. CDR1 and CDR2 (germline): MDHEN, SYDVKM. The V gene lost 4 bases and the J gene lost 2 bases, with 11 bases spanning the gap. This CDR3 has 15 amino acids. The CDR3 DNA is TGTGCCAGCAGTTCCCCGGGCTTTAACACCGGGGAGCTGTTTTTT. It yields the protein CASSSPGFNTGELFF.

The V call is TRBV5-6, the J call TRBJ2-1; D gene unclear. Trimming pared 4 bases from V and 4 bases from J, leaving 9 bases between. Per germline, CDR1 SGHDT and CDR2 YYEEEE. This CDR3 has 13 amino acids. The CDR3 DNA reads TGTGCCAGCAGCATGACTGGGTACAATGAGCAGTTCTTC. As protein: CASSMTGYNEQFF.

The chain combines TRBV19 with TRBJ2-2; D remains ambiguous. Between the trimmed V and J ends, which lost 2 bases and 4 bases, there was a span of 8 bases. The germline gives CDR1 LNHDA, CDR2 SQIVND (reference sequence). This CDR3 comprises 14 residues. CDR3: CASSIYGGTGELFF. The CDR3 DNA follows: TGTGCCAGTAGTATATACGGCGGCACCGGGGAGCTGTTTTTT.

The CDR3 DNA reads TGTGCCAGCTCTCCAAAACAGGGGGCGGGCACAGATACGCAGTATTTT. Translated: CASSPKQGAGTDTQYF. The rearrangement links TRBV18 to TRBJ2-3; TRBD1 agrees at 9 bases. The V gene end was trimmed by 6 bases and the J gene end by 1 base; junction bases not matched to a gene: 8. Per germline, CDR1 KGHSH and CDR2 LQKENI. The CDR3 is made up of 16 amino acids.

This chain links TRBV7-2 with TRBJ2-2; TRBD2 matches at 15 bases. Germline V gene sequence: CDR1 SGHTA, CDR2 FQGNSA. V dropped 4 bases and J dropped 5; count of bases not matched to a gene: 2. The CDR3 contains 16 residues. CDR3 in DNA: TGTGCCAGCAGCTCAGGACTAGCGGGAGGGACCGGGGAGCTGTTTTTT. Residues: CASSSGLAGGTGELFF.

The rearrangement joins TRBV5-1 to TRBJ1-4; the match to TRBD1 covers 7 bases. CDR1 and CDR2 from the germline V gene are SGHRS and YFSETQ. The CDR3 contains 14 residues. The V and J ends lost 3 bases and 5 bases, in that order; junction bases with no gene match: 4. CDR3 residues: CASSWGGQNEKLFF. The CDR3 nucleotides are TGCGCCAGCAGCTGGGGGGGACAGAATGAAAAACTGTTTTTT.

The V call is TRBV5-1, the J call TRBJ2-3, with 9 nucleotides matching TRBD2. V dropped 0 bases and J dropped 2; count of bases not matched to a gene: 4. CDR3 length: 16 residues. Germline CDR1 reads SGHRS; CDR2 reads YFSETQ. The CDR3 here is CASSLVAGGTTDTQYF. For the CDR3, the DNA is TGCGCCAGCAGCTTGGTGGCGGGGGGGACCACAGATACGCAGTATTTT.

The chain has TRBV19 and TRBJ1-2, with a possible D match to TRBD1 (6 bases). This CDR3 spans 12 amino acids. In germline, CDR1 is LNHDA, CDR2 SQIVND (reference sequence). The V end lost 5 bases, the J end lost 4 bases, and 8 bases lay between the germline ends. Here the CDR3 reads CASSQGIYGYTF. The DNA for the CDR3 is TGTGCCAGTAGTCAGGGGATCTATGGCTACACCTTC.

The chain carries TRBV5-6 and TRBJ1-2; TRBD1 might be the D (5 bases). Trimming pared 0 bases from V and 4 bases from J, leaving 16 bases between. Germline V gene data show CDR1 as SGHDT and CDR2 as YYEEEE. This CDR3 has 16 residues. CDR3 sequence: CASSLAGRGISYGYTF. The CDR3 DNA sequence: TGTGCCAGCAGCTTGGCCGGTCGGGGGATAAGCTATGGCTACACCTTC.

This clone is a singleton in its sample. V gene TRBV18 combines with J gene TRBJ2-4; TRBD2 is a possible D gene (6 bases). V was shortened by 2 bases and J by 9 bases, with 17 bases between the two germline ends. The V gene's germline CDR1 is KGHSH and CDR2 LQKENI. This CDR3 region has 15 residues. CDR3 nucleotide sequence: TGTGCCAGCTCACCAGGCACGGGGACTGTATCCATTCAGTACTTC. It encodes CASSPGTGTVSIQYF. Supplemented by reference TRBV18 and TRBJ2-4, the full variable domain reads NAGVMQNPRHLVRRRGQEARLRCSPMKGHSHVYWYRQLPEEGLKFMVYLQKENIIDESGMPKERFSAEFPKEGPSILRIQQVVRGDSAAYFCASSPGTGTVSIQYFGAGTRLSVL.

This chain joins TRBV5-5 and TRBJ2-3, with a weak D call TRBD1 (5 bases). CDR1 is SGHKS and CDR2 is YYEKEE in the germline V gene (reference sequence). The CDR3 runs 15 residues. Trimming removed 4 bases at V and 1 base at J, with 13 bases between. CDR3 region: CASSTTVERTDTQYF. The CDR3 DNA reads as TGTGCCAGCAGCACGACAGTAGAACGCACAGATACGCAGTATTTT.

The chain employs TRBV28 and TRBJ2-1; D unclear. Germline V gives CDR1 MDHEN, CDR2 SYDVKM. The CDR3 consists of 11 residues. V lost 3 bases and J lost 9, with 6 bases in between. CDR3 sequence reads: CASSFHLEQFF. The CDR3 coding sequence is TGTGCCAGCAGTTTTCATCTTGAGCAGTTCTTC.

V usage is TRBV5-8 and J usage is TRBJ2-1; 7 bases align to TRBD2. The CDR3 totals 17 residues. V lost 0 bases, J lost 3 bases, and 9 bases stayed unmatched. Looked up from germline, CDR1 is SGHTS and CDR2 is YDEGEE. The CDR3 DNA reads TGTGCCAGCAGCTTGGGGTTGCGGGAGTGGAGCTACAATGAGCAGTTCTTC. Residues: CASSLGLREWSYNEQFF.

This clone has a handful of counts. V gene TRBV28 combines with J gene TRBJ1-5, with D possibly being TRBD1 (5 bases). V lost 6 bases and J lost 6, with 12 bases in between. The CDR3 length is 13 residues. Germline V CDR1 and CDR2: MDHEN, SYDVKM. CDR3 residues: CASRSGGGQPQHF. The CDR3, as DNA: TGTGCCAGCAGATCAGGCGGGGGTCAGCCCCAGCATTTT.